This T cell receptor (beta chain) was found in a study of T cell responses to AZD1222 COVID-19 vaccine. Study as a whole: Second-dose timings of about 4 or about 12 weeks were pooled. Broader study findings: Donors were largely white British and mainly female; clonal diversity was possibly underestimated. Increased Spike-specific TCR breadth and depth were observed after two AZD1222 doses.

The V gene's germline CDR1 is SEHNR and CDR2 FQNEAQ (reference sequence). V gave up 1 base and J gave up 0 bases, with 7 bases separating them. The CDR3 spans 15 residues. About this clone: The antigen is unknown.

Libraries were prepared by immunoSEQ multiplex PCR; TCRdb keeps only in-frame clonotypes and omits some of them. The table has around 160,000 clones, 90% to 95% seen once. Sequencing was performed on peripheral blood, taken on day 0 of AZD1222 vaccination. The sequence derives from an adult in good health. The chain links TRBV7-9 to TRBJ1-3; D is unclear. CDR3 coding DNA: TGTGCCAGCAGCTTAGTGGTCAGCTCTGGAAACACCATATATTTT. Its translation: CASSLVVSSGNTIYF.